The 17 T cell receptor beta chains below all came from one sample that was sequenced in a study of technical replicates of blood from a handful of donors (dated by TCRdb to 2015 to 2018). Library generation was performed with the immunoSEQ multiplex PCR assay. TCRdb stores this immuneACCESS table with in-frame sequences only. Part of the clones is absent; in the studies checked, under half of the shortfall reflects unresolved V genes, and no reason is known for the rest. This sample is represented by fewer than 90,000 clones; approximately 94% of them were singletons. About 0.4% of the sample goes to the ten largest clones. The sample was T cells isolated from PBMCs. The origin of the receptors is a human donor in good health.

The V and J genes are TRBV27 and TRBJ2-6; the match to TRBD1 covers 8 bases. CDR3 length: 21 residues. V dropped 2 bases and J dropped 2; count of bases not matched to a gene: 17. The germline V gene has CDR1 MNHEY and CDR2 SMNVEV (reference sequence). The CDR3 reads CASSLIQPRQGLLTGANVLTF. The DNA of the CDR3 is TGTGCCAGCAGTTTAATTCAACCCCGACAGGGGCTTTTGACTGGGGCCAACGTCCTGACTTTC.

The V and J genes are TRBV6-1 and TRBJ2-3; TRBD1 is a possible D gene (6 bases). Trimming cost V 11 bases and J 3 bases, with 18 bases left between them. CDR3 length: 14 residues. From germline, CDR1 is MNHNS and CDR2 SASEGT. The CDR3 sequence is CAAGPGDGTDTQYF. The CDR3 region has the DNA TGTGCCGCCGGTCCAGGGGACGGGACAGATACGCAGTATTTT.

The V and J genes are TRBV9 and TRBJ2-7; unclear D gene. V was trimmed by 0 bases and J by 3 bases, leaving 10 bases between them. The CDR3 extends over 14 amino acids. Germline V gives CDR1 SGDLS, CDR2 YYNGEE. The CDR3 bases are TGTGCCAGCAGCGTAGCTGGAGCAAACTACGAGCAGTACTTC. Translating gives CASSVAGANYEQYF.

The chain has TRBV7-9 and TRBJ1-1, with 9 bases identical to TRBD1. This CDR3 has 16 amino acids. Germline V gives CDR1 SEHNR, CDR2 FQNEAQ (reference sequence). V trimming: 4 bases; J trimming: 2 bases; junction bases outside the gene matches: 8. The CDR3 DNA follows: TGTGCCAGCAGCTCGTCCAACAGGGGGCTTAACACTGAAGCTTTCTTT. It yields the protein CASSSSNRGLNTEAFF.

The chain is built from TRBV5-1 and TRBJ2-1, with a possible D match to TRBD2 (6 bases). The CDR3 has 14 residues. V gave up 8 bases and J gave up 5 bases, with 17 bases separating them. CDR1 SGHRS and CDR2 YFSETQ come from the germline V gene. This CDR3 is CASTKGREHNEQFF. The CDR3 coding sequence is TGCGCCAGTACAAAGGGACGGGAGCACAATGAGCAGTTCTTC.

V usage is TRBV7-8 and J usage is TRBJ2-7, with D unclear. V gave up 8 bases and J gave up 7 bases, with 18 bases separating them. CDR1 is SGHVS and CDR2 is FQNEAQ in the germline V gene. The CDR3 is made up of 13 amino acids. CDR3 nucleotide sequence: TGTGCCAGCTCGATACAGCCCCAAAGGGAGCAGTACTTC. This translates into CASSIQPQREQYF. Full variable domain (missing parts from reference TRBV7-8 and TRBJ2-7): GAGVSQSPRYKVAKRGQDVALRCDPISGHVSLFWYQQALGQGPEFLTYFQNEAQLDKSGLPSDRFFAERPEGSVSTLKIQRTQQEDSAVYLCASSIQPQREQYFGPGTRLTVT.

The chain combines TRBV4-1 with TRBJ2-1; no definite D call. Looked up from germline, CDR1 is MGHRA and CDR2 is YSYEKL. The CDR3 runs to 15 residues. The V and J ends lost 0 bases and 6 bases respectively, with 12 bases between them. The chain's CDR3 is CASSQDSETRNEQFF. The CDR3 DNA sequence: TGCGCCAGCAGCCAAGATAGTGAGACTCGCAATGAGCAGTTCTTC.

This chain uses TRBV6-6 with TRBJ2-3; a possible D gene is TRBD1 (5 bases). V dropped 4 bases and J dropped 7 bases, with 6 bases sitting between them. Germline V gene sequence: CDR1 MNHNY, CDR2 SVGAGI (reference sequence). CDR3 length: 11 residues. For the CDR3, the DNA is TGTGCCAGCAGTTCAGGGAATACGCAGTATTTT. This codes for CASSSGNTQYF.

The V call is TRBV7-6, the J call TRBJ2-2; a possible D gene is TRBD2 (5 bases). The CDR3 length is 16 residues. V shed 5 bases and J shed 0 bases, with 13 bases lying between them. CDR1 SGHVS and CDR2 FNYEAQ come from the germline V gene. The CDR3 nucleotides are TGTGCCAGCAGCCCACTAGATTCCGCGAACACCGGGGAGCTGTTTTTT. Translation gives CASSPLDSANTGELFF.

This clone occurred once. DNA for the CDR3: TGTGCCAGCAGCGTAGAGGAGGCCAGTCAGCCCCAGCATTTT. Its translation: CASSVEEASQPQHF. The chain links TRBV9 to TRBJ1-5; D call uncertain. V was pared by 0 bases and J by 6 bases, with 10 bases between. This CDR3 region has 14 residues. Germline assignment: CDR1 SGDLS and CDR2 YYNGEE.

CDR3 sequence reads: CSVDIRAGGRGEQYF. CDR3 DNA sequence: TGCAGCGTTGATATACGGGCGGGAGGCCGCGGGGAGCAGTACTTC. The J gene is TRBJ2-7, the V gene TRBV29-1; 8 bases are a match to TRBD2. CDR1 SQVTM and CDR2 ANQGSEA come from the germline V gene. The trim removed 3 bases at V and 7 bases at J, leaving 14 bases unmatched. The CDR3 has 15 residues.

The chain uses TRBV27 and TRBJ1-2; 8 bases are a match to TRBD1. J was trimmed by 5 bases and V by 4 bases; bases with no gene match: 3. The CDR3 covers 13 residues. The germline gives CDR1 MNHEY, CDR2 SMNVEV (reference sequence). The CDR3 reads CASSYGQGYGYTF. DNA of the CDR3: TGTGCCAGCAGTTATGGACAGGGATATGGCTACACCTTC.

This clone occurred once. The chain has TRBV21-1 and TRBJ2-5; the table gives TRBD2 as D, unverified against the DNA. TRBV21-1 is an annotated pseudogene. The CDR3 runs to 16 residues. The CDR3 DNA sequence: TGTGCCAGCAGCATATACCCCGGGTCGTACCAAGAGACCCAGTACTTC. The encoded protein is CASSIYPGSYQETQYF.

The chain carries TRBV19 and TRBJ1-2; D gene ambiguous. The germline V gene has CDR1 LNHDA and CDR2 SQIVND (reference sequence). CDR3 length equals 13 residues. Trimming cost V 2 bases and J 8 bases, with 12 bases left between them. The CDR3 here is CASSINSGKGYTF. Here the CDR3 DNA reads TGTGCCAGTAGTATAAATTCCGGGAAGGGCTACACCTTC.

The chain joins TRBV9 to TRBJ1-3; D unclear. V gave up 4 bases and J gave up 0 bases, with 14 bases separating them. This CDR3 comprises 16 residues. CDR1 and CDR2 from the germline V gene are SGDLS and YYNGEE. As DNA, the CDR3 is TGTGCCAGCAGCCCCCTACACAGCAGCTCTGGAAACACCATATATTTT. Translated: CASSPLHSSSGNTIYF.

V is TRBV15 and J is TRBJ2-1; TRBD2 matches 10 bases. J gave up 8 bases and V 8 bases, and 9 bases lay outside the gene matches. The CDR3 runs 14 residues. The germline CDR1 and CDR2 sequences are LNHNV and YYDKDF (reference sequence). This CDR3 reads CATSEDGTSDEQFF. CDR3 sequence (DNA): TGTGCCACCTCTGAGGACGGGACTAGCGATGAGCAGTTCTTC.

The V and J genes are TRBV9 and TRBJ1-5, with 8 bases aligning to TRBD1. Germline V lookup: CDR1 SGDLS, CDR2 YYNGEE. The CDR3 is made up of 16 amino acids. Trimming at V came to 0 bases and at J to 9 bases, leaving 11 bases not matched to a gene. The CDR3 loop is CASSVGSGQGVRPQHF. CDR3 sequence (DNA): TGTGCCAGCAGCGTAGGGTCCGGACAGGGTGTACGGCCCCAGCATTTT. Together with reference TRBV9 and TRBJ1-5, the CDR3 gives the full variable domain: DSGVTQTPKHLITATGQRVTLRCSPRSGDLSVYWYQQSLDQGLQFLIQYYNGEERAKGNILERFSAQQFPDLHSELNLSSLELGDSALYFCASSVGSGQGVRPQHFGDGTRLSIL.